The 23 T cell receptor beta chains given below trace back to one sample, sequenced in a study of blood T cell repertoires in COVID-19. Measured with immunoSEQ multiplex PCR; TCRdb has only the in-frame clones, and not every one. The table shows 120,000 or so clones, with approximately 70% occurring only once. The sample taken for sequencing was peripheral blood. These receptors originate from a woman aged 55-70 years with acute or convalescent COVID-19.

This rearrangement joins TRBV9 to TRBJ1-4, with 10 positions matching TRBD1. The CDR3 runs to 17 residues. V was pared by 4 bases and J by 0 bases, with 6 bases of the junction left unmatched. In germline, CDR1 is SGDLS, CDR2 YYNGEE. Written as DNA, the CDR3 is TGTGCCAGCAGCAGACAGGGGGCGGTTGCAACTAATGAAAAACTGTTTTTT. It encodes CASSRQGAVATNEKLFF.

This chain links TRBV5-1 with TRBJ2-5; maybe TRBD1 (6 bases). Germline CDR1 and CDR2: SGHRS and YFSETQ. With 6 bases removed from V and 5 bases from J, the gap between germline ends came to 20 bases. The CDR3 runs to 15 residues. CDR3 sequence reads: CASNPPVAGDETQYF. The CDR3 DNA is TGCGCCAGCAACCCACCGGTGGCAGGGGATGAGACCCAGTACTTC.

V is TRBV21-1 and J is TRBJ1-2. TRBV21-1 is recorded as a pseudogene. The length of the CDR3 is 14 residues. CDR3 DNA sequence: TGTGCCTGGACCCGACGAATGGGACTATATGGCTACACCTTC. Translated, it gives CAWTRRMGLYGYTF.

The chain uses TRBV14 and TRBJ1-1; D is ambiguous. CDR1 and CDR2 (germline): SGHDN, FVKESK. The CDR3 length is 15 residues. Between the trimmed V and J ends, which lost 1 base and 1 base, there was a span of 10 bases. CDR3 loop: CASSQVISPNTEAFF. The CDR3 DNA reads as TGTGCCAGCAGCCAAGTAATCTCTCCGAACACTGAAGCTTTCTTT.

This chain uses TRBV12-3 or TRBV12-4 with TRBJ2-3, with D unclear. Deletions cut 3 bases from V and 5 bases from J, with 3 bases between. This CDR3 comprises 11 residues. The CDR3: CASSFRDTQYF. As DNA, the CDR3 is TGTGCCAGCAGTTTCAGAGATACGCAGTATTTT.

Concerning this clone itself: This same CDR3 is encoded by further DNA sequences in the sample. This chain uses TRBV28 with TRBJ1-2; D uncertain. Germline loops: CDR1 MDHEN, CDR2 SYDVKM. The CDR3 sequence is 12 residues long. Trimming took off 4 bases at V and 0 bases at J, with 3 bases between the two ends. CDR3 sequence reads: CASSSSNYGYTF. In DNA, the CDR3 is TGTGCCAGCAGTTCGTCTAACTATGGCTACACCTTC.

This chain joins TRBV7-9 and TRBJ1-5, with D possibly being TRBD1 (5 bases). Trimming took 4 bases from V and 6 from J, leaving 13 bases between them. CDR3 length: 14 residues. Germline V lookup: CDR1 SEHNR, CDR2 FQNEAQ (reference sequence). For the CDR3, the DNA is TGTGCCAGCAGCTACGGACAAGGTGGTCAGCCCCAGCATTTT. This translates into CASSYGQGGQPQHF.

This clone was seen a single time. The V call is TRBV6-5, the J call TRBJ2-5; TRBD2 is a possible D gene (6 bases). Germline assignment: CDR1 MNHEY and CDR2 SVGAGI. Between the trimmed V and J ends, which lost 5 bases and 4 bases, there was a span of 14 bases. CDR3 length equals 14 residues. CDR3 nucleotide sequence: TGTGCCAGCAGTCCCGGGGGTTCCGTAGAGACCCAGTACTTC. Translation gives CASSPGGSVETQYF.

The count of this clone is one. The CDR3 sequence is CATHSDRTYEQYF. The CDR3 DNA is TGTGCCACCCACTCGGACAGAACATACGAGCAGTACTTC. This chain joins TRBV28 and TRBJ2-7; the D gene is possibly TRBD1 (6 bases). Per the germline V gene, CDR1 is MDHEN and CDR2 is SYDVKM. There are 13 residues in the CDR3. The V gene lost 10 bases and the J gene lost 4 bases, with 17 bases spanning the gap.

The chain has TRBV7-2 and TRBJ2-7; 7 bases fit TRBD1. In germline, CDR1 is SGHTA, CDR2 FQGNSA. This CDR3 region has 15 residues. The ends lost 7 bases at V and 0 bases at J; junction bases unmatched: 9. The CDR3 is CASNSRDRGSYEQYF. CDR3 coding DNA: TGTGCCAGCAACTCCCGGGACAGAGGCTCCTACGAGCAGTACTTC. The full variable domain, in which reference TRBV7-2 and TRBJ2-7 provide the parts outside the CDR3, is GAGVSQSPSNKVTEKGKDVELRCDPISGHTALYWYRQSLGQGLEFLIYFQGNSAPDKSGLPSDRFSAERTGGSVSTLTIQRTQQEDSAVYLCASNSRDRGSYEQYFGPGTRLTVT.

This clone appeared a single time. The V call is TRBV5-4, the J call TRBJ1-3; D may be TRBD1 (5 bases). The ends were cut back, 0 bases at V and 7 bases at J, with 8 bases in the middle. From germline, CDR1 is SGHNT and CDR2 YYREEE (reference sequence). The CDR3 has 13 amino acids. The chain's CDR3 is CASSLVGVNTIYF. Written as DNA, the CDR3 is TGTGCCAGCAGCTTGGTAGGGGTGAACACCATATATTTT.

The genes are TRBV5-5 and TRBJ1-5; D might be TRBD1 (5 bases). The V gene's germline CDR1 is SGHKS and CDR2 YYEKEE (reference sequence). With 4 bases removed from V and 0 bases from J, the gap between germline ends came to 17 bases. The CDR3 is 17 amino acids. The CDR3 protein is CASSRADSSFSNQPQHF. The CDR3 coding sequence is TGTGCCAGCAGCCGAGCAGACAGCTCATTTAGCAATCAGCCCCAGCATTTT.

This chain joins TRBV7-2 and TRBJ1-2; D may be TRBD1 (6 bases). V shed 3 bases and J shed 4 bases, with 18 bases lying between them. Germline V gives CDR1 SGHTA, CDR2 FQGNSA. The CDR3 is made up of 16 amino acids. The CDR3 loop is CASSFTPGDGGYGYTF. The CDR3 coding sequence is TGTGCCAGCAGCTTCACCCCAGGGGATGGGGGCTATGGCTACACCTTC.

This chain links TRBV5-5 with TRBJ1-4; D unclear. V lost 0 bases and J lost 8, with 11 bases in between. The germline CDR1 and CDR2 sequences are SGHKS and YYEKEE (reference sequence). The CDR3 spans 14 residues. CDR3 in amino acids: CASSLDGLREKLFF. The CDR3 region has the DNA TGTGCCAGCAGCTTGGACGGTTTGAGAGAAAAACTGTTTTTT. Full variable domain (outside the CDR3, taken from reference TRBV5-5 and TRBJ1-4): DAGVTQSPTHLIKTRGQQVTLRCSPISGHKSVSWYQQVLGQGPQFIFQYYEKEERGRGNFPDRFSARQFPNYSSELNVNALLLGDSALYLCASSLDGLREKLFFGSGTQLSVL.

J is TRBJ2-5 and V is TRBV7-9; 9 positions match TRBD1. J lost 3 bases, V lost 5 bases, and 4 bases had no gene match. This CDR3 comprises 14 residues. Germline CDR1 SEHNR, CDR2 FQNEAQ (reference sequence). CDR3 sequence: CASSIRTGEETQYF. CDR3 in DNA: TGTGCCAGCAGCATAAGGACAGGGGAAGAGACCCAGTACTTC.

The chain joins TRBV28 to TRBJ2-7, with D perhaps matching TRBD1 (6 bases). The V gene lost 1 base and the J gene lost 2 bases, with 9 bases spanning the gap. Germline V lookup: CDR1 MDHEN, CDR2 SYDVKM. This CDR3 has 14 amino acids. CDR3 protein: CASSLYRAPYEQYF. The CDR3 DNA follows: TGTGCCAGCAGTTTATACAGGGCCCCCTACGAGCAGTACTTC.

The rearrangement links TRBV6-5 to TRBJ1-2, with TRBD1 matching over 8 bases. CDR1 MNHEY and CDR2 SVGAGI come from the germline V gene. Trimming at V came to 2 bases and at J to 2 bases, leaving 1 base not matched to a gene. The CDR3 has 14 amino acids. The CDR3 reads CASSYGQGNYGYTF. As DNA, the CDR3 is TGTGCCAGCAGTTACGGACAGGGCAACTATGGCTACACCTTC.

This sequence joins TRBV7-9 and TRBJ1-2; 12 bases map to TRBD1. Per the germline V gene, CDR1 is SEHNR and CDR2 is FQNEAQ (reference sequence). The CDR3 is 17 residues long. The trim removed 5 bases at V and 4 bases at J, leaving 11 bases unmatched. The CDR3 DNA sequence: TGTGCCAGCAGCCCGGCCGGGACAGGGGGCGCAATCTATGGCTACACCTTC. Its protein product is CASSPAGTGGAIYGYTF.

V usage is TRBV7-9 and J usage is TRBJ1-5, with D possibly TRBD1 on 6 matching bases. The germline V gene encodes CDR1 SEHNR and CDR2 FQNEAQ (reference sequence). This CDR3 is built from 15 residues. Trimming took 5 bases from V and 3 from J, leaving 14 bases between them. In DNA, the CDR3 is TGTGCCAGCAGCCAGGGAGCAGGGGTCAATCAGCCCCAGCATTTT. This translates into CASSQGAGVNQPQHF.

V and J are TRBV10-2 and TRBJ1-2; tentatively, D is TRBD1 (6 bases). Germline values: CDR1 WSHSY, CDR2 SAAADI. Trimming took off 2 bases at V and 9 bases at J, with 13 bases between the two ends. The CDR3 runs 13 residues. Written as DNA, the CDR3 is TGCGCCAGCAGTGAGCAGACGGACAGCCGCTACACCTTC. Translating it yields CASSEQTDSRYTF.

This clone was recorded a few times. The chain is built from TRBV29-1 and TRBJ1-5; weak D call: TRBD1 (6 bases). The length of the CDR3 is 12 residues. The germline CDR1 and CDR2 sequences are SQVTM and ANQGSEA. Trimming shortened V by 6 bases and J by 6 bases, and 12 bases separated the two germline ends. The CDR3 reads CSVQGLGQPQHF. The CDR3 DNA is TGCAGCGTACAGGGTTTAGGTCAGCCCCAGCATTTT.

This clone came up many times. The chain has TRBV2 and TRBJ2-2; possibly TRBD1 for D (5 bases). CDR1 is SNHLY and CDR2 is FYNNEI in the germline V gene. The V end lost 7 bases, the J end lost 5 bases, and 8 bases lay between the germline ends. This CDR3 has 12 residues. The CDR3 coding sequence is TGTGCCAGCAAGACAGATACCGGGGAGCTGTTTTTT. Protein sequence: CASKTDTGELFF.

The chain links TRBV5-1 to TRBJ2-6; TRBD2 might be the D (5 bases). V gave up 4 bases and J gave up 0 bases, with 11 bases separating them. Germline CDR1 and CDR2: SGHRS and YFSETQ. The CDR3 is made up of 16 amino acids. CDR3 region: CASSPWESSGANVLTF. CDR3 DNA sequence: TGCGCCAGCAGCCCATGGGAGAGCTCTGGGGCCAACGTCCTGACTTTC.